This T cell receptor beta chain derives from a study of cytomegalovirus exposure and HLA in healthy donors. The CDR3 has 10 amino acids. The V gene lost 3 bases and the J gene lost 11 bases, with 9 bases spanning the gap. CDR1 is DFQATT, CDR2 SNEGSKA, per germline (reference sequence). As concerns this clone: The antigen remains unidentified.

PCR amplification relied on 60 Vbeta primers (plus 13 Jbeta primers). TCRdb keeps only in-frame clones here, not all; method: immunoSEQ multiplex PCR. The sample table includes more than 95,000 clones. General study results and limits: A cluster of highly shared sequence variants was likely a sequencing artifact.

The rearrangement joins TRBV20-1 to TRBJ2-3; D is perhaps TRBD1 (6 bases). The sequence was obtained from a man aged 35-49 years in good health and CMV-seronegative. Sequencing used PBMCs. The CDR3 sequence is CSASSQGQYF. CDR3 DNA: TGCAGTGCTAGTTCACAGGGGCAGTATTTT.